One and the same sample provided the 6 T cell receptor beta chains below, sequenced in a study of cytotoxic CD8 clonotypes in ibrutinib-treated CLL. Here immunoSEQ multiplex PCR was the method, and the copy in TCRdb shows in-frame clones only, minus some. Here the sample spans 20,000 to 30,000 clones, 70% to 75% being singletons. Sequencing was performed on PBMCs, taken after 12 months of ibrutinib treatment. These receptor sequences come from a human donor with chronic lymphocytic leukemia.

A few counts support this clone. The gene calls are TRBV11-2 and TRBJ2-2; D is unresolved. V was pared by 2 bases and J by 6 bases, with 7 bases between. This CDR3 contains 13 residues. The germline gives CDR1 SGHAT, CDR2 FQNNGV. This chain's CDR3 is CASSLSVSGELFF. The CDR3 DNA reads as TGTGCCAGCAGCTTATCCGTATCCGGGGAGCTGTTTTTT.

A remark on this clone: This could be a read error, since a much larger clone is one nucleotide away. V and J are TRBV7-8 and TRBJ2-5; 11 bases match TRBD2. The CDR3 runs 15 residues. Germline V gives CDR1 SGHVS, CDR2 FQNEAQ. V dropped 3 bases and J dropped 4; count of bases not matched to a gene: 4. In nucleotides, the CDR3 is TGTGCCAGCAGCTTGGTAGCGGGGGGGGGAGAGACCCAGTACTTC. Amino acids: CASSLVAGGGETQYF.

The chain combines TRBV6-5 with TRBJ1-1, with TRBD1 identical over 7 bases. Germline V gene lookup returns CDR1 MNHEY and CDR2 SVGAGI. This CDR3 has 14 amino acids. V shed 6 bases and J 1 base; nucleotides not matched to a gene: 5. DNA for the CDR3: TGTGCCAGCAGGTTAGGGGGCCCGAACACTGAAGCTTTCTTT. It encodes CASRLGGPNTEAFF.

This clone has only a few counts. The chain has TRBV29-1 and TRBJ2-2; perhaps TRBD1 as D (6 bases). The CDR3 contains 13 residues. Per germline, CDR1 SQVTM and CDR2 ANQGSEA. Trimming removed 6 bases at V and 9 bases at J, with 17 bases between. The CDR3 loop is CSVRQAVGRELFF. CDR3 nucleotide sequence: TGCAGCGTGCGACAGGCTGTAGGACGGGAGCTGTTTTTT.

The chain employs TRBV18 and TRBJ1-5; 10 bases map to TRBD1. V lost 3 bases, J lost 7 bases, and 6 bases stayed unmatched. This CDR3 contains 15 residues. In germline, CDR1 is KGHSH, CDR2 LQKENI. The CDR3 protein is CASSPDRGRSQPQHF. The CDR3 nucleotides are TGTGCCAGCTCACCCGACAGGGGGCGGTCCCAGCCCCAGCATTTT.

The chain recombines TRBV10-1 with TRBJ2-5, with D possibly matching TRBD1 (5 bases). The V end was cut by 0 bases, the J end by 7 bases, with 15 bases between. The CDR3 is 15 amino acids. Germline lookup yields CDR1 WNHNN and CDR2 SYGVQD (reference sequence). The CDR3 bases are TGCGCCAGCAGTGAGTCGGGAAGGGGTGAAAGGACCCAGTACTTC. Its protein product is CASSESGRGERTQYF.